Shown below are 25 T cell receptor beta chains from a single sample sequenced in a study of cytomegalovirus exposure and HLA in healthy donors. Both 60 Vbeta primers and 13 Jbeta primers went into the PCR. TCRdb's table, derived via immunoSEQ multiplex PCR, lists solely in-frame clones and lacks some. The sample has 170,000 or so clones; roughly four fifths are singletons. Sequences were obtained from PBMCs. The origin of the receptors is a man aged 50-59 years in good health and CMV-seronegative.

In the case of this clone: The sample carries other DNA sequences with the same CDR3. V usage is TRBV30 and J usage is TRBJ1-5; D is ambiguous. V shed 0 bases and J shed 3 bases, with 6 bases lying between them. CDR3 length equals 13 residues. The germline V gene has CDR1 GTSNPN and CDR2 SVGIG (reference sequence). Written as DNA, the CDR3 is TGTGCCTGGAGTGTCCGTTCCAATCAGCCCCAGCATTTT. This codes for CAWSVRSNQPQHF.

This clone was detected once. The chain links TRBV5-1 to TRBJ2-1, with 8 bases identical to TRBD1. Looked up from germline, CDR1 is SGHRS and CDR2 is YFSETQ. V was clipped by 0 bases and J by 13 bases; unmatched bases: 12. The CDR3 spans 15 residues. CDR3: CASSLGQGRSPLQFF. The CDR3 DNA follows: TGCGCCAGCAGCTTGGGACAGGGGCGTTCTCCACTCCAGTTCTTC.

The CDR3 spells CASSESNTGELFF. The CDR3 DNA sequence: TGTGCCAGCAGTGAATCAAACACCGGGGAGCTGTTTTTT. The genes are TRBV2 and TRBJ2-2; unclear D gene. CDR1 is SNHLY and CDR2 is FYNNEI in the germline V gene. There are 13 residues in the CDR3. The ends were cut back, 2 bases at V and 2 bases at J, with 3 bases in the middle.

The rearrangement links TRBV28 to TRBJ1-2; a possible D gene is TRBD1 (6 bases). Germline assignment: CDR1 MDHEN and CDR2 SYDVKM. The V and J ends lost 1 base and 4 bases respectively, with 22 bases between them. The CDR3 runs to 18 residues. In DNA, the CDR3 is TGTGCCAGCAGTTTATTAGTAACAGGGCAGTTTTGGATCTATGGCTACACCTTC. This translates into CASSLLVTGQFWIYGYTF.

This sequence joins TRBV19 and TRBJ2-2; 7 bases fit TRBD1. V lost 3 bases and J lost 3; bases outside the gene matches: 4. This CDR3 has 15 residues. Germline V gene data show CDR1 as LNHDA and CDR2 as SQIVND (reference sequence). CDR3 DNA: TGTGCCAGTAGTATGGGACAGATTTACACCGGGGAGCTGTTTTTT. Translated: CASSMGQIYTGELFF.

The rearrangement uses TRBV6-5 and TRBJ1-5; weak D call: TRBD1 (6 bases). With 5 bases removed from V and 11 bases from J, the gap between germline ends came to 16 bases. Looked up from germline, CDR1 is MNHEY and CDR2 is SVGAGI. CDR3 size: 13 residues. The CDR3 coding sequence is TGTGCCAGCAGTAGAACAGGGAGGGCAGCCCAGCATTTT. It is translated as CASSRTGRAAQHF.

The chain employs TRBV18 and TRBJ2-3; 9 bases map to TRBD1. CDR1 and CDR2 from the germline V gene are KGHSH and LQKENI. Trimming at V came to 5 bases and at J to 3 bases, leaving 6 bases not matched to a gene. CDR3 length: 15 residues. The CDR3 region has the DNA TGTGCCAGCTCAACACAGGGGGCCGGGACAGATACGCAGTATTTT. This sequence encodes CASSTQGAGTDTQYF.

The chain links TRBV15 to TRBJ1-2, with 7 bases aligning to TRBD1. J was trimmed by 5 bases and V by 3 bases; bases with no gene match: 12. The CDR3 spans 16 residues. Germline CDR1 LNHNV, CDR2 YYDKDF (reference sequence). The CDR3: CATSRGTEPGWYGYTF. The CDR3 nucleotides read TGTGCCACCAGCAGGGGGACAGAACCAGGGTGGTATGGCTACACCTTC.

Here the CDR3 DNA reads TGTGCCAGCAGCTTAGCCAGGGGGCGTACAGATACGCAGTATTTT. Amino acid sequence: CASSLARGRTDTQYF. The V and J genes are TRBV7-2 and TRBJ2-3, with 8 bases lining up with TRBD1. V trimming: 0 bases; J trimming: 3 bases; junction bases outside the gene matches: 2. The germline gives CDR1 SGHTA, CDR2 FQGNSA. The CDR3 spans 15 residues.

The gene calls are TRBV18 and TRBJ2-3, with 7 bases lining up with TRBD2. J was trimmed by 2 bases and V by 6 bases; bases with no gene match: 14. Germline assignment: CDR1 KGHSH and CDR2 LQKENI. CDR3 length: 17 residues. Written as DNA, the CDR3 is TGTGCCAGCTCCCTGGGCGGTTGGGGGAGGGACACAGATACGCAGTATTTT. This translates into CASSLGGWGRDTDTQYF.

The chain combines TRBV10-3 with TRBJ2-1, with a tentative D call TRBD2 (5 bases). Looked up from germline, CDR1 is ENHRY and CDR2 is SYGVKD. This CDR3 contains 14 residues. V was clipped by 0 bases and J by 7 bases, with 10 bases between them. In DNA, the CDR3 is TGTGCCATCAGTGAGTCACTAGTTGGGAATGAGCAGTTCTTC. Translated: CAISESLVGNEQFF.

The rearrangement joins TRBV5-4 to TRBJ1-5, with D possibly TRBD1 on 5 matching bases. Germline CDR1 is SGHNT and CDR2 is YYREEE (reference sequence). Trimming shortened V by 5 bases and J by 9 bases, and 15 bases separated the two germline ends. The CDR3 extends over 13 amino acids. CDR3 bases: TGTGCCAGCAGAGAGAACGGGGGTCGGCCCCAGCATTTT. Its protein product is CASRENGGRPQHF. Filled out from reference TRBV5-4 and TRBJ1-5, the complete variable domain reads ETGVTQSPTHLIKTRGQQVTLRCSSQSGHNTVSWYQQALGQGPQFIFQYYREEENGRGNFPPRFSGLQFPNYSSELNVNALELDDSALYLCASRENGGRPQHFGDGTRLSIL.

The chain employs TRBV5-5 and TRBJ1-5, with 8 bases lining up with TRBD1. Germline V gene lookup returns CDR1 SGHKS and CDR2 YYEKEE (reference sequence). The CDR3 spans 14 residues. With V trimmed by 4 bases and J by 8 bases, 8 bases remained unmatched. CDR3 loop: CASSRQGPGEPQHF. The CDR3 DNA reads as TGTGCCAGCAGCCGACAGGGGCCCGGGGAGCCCCAGCATTTT.

This clone has only a few counts. The chain joins TRBV14 to TRBJ2-7; tentative D call: TRBD2 (5 bases). This CDR3 has 14 residues. Per the germline V gene, CDR1 is SGHDN and CDR2 is FVKESK. V was cut by 2 bases and J by 6 bases, with 14 bases left in between. The CDR3 nucleotides read TGTGCCAGCAGCCAAATCGGGGTTGATGGCGAGCAGTACTTC. Translating gives CASSQIGVDGEQYF. Using reference TRBV14 and TRBJ2-7 for the parts outside the CDR3, the full variable domain is EAGVTQFPSHSVIEKGQTVTLRCDPISGHDNLYWYRRVMGKEIKFLLHFVKESKQDESGMPNNRFLAERTGGTYSTLKVQPAELEDSGVYFCASSQIGVDGEQYFGPGTRLTVT.

Concerning this clone itself: Different DNA sequences within this sample yield the same CDR3. This chain connects TRBV5-1 to TRBJ2-2; maybe TRBD1 (5 bases). The CDR3 has 14 residues. V was pared by 2 bases and J by 2 bases, with 7 bases between. CDR1 is SGHRS, CDR2 YFSETQ, per germline. CDR3 sequence (DNA): TGCGCCAGCAGCTTAGGACAAAACACCGGGGAGCTGTTTTTT. It is translated as CASSLGQNTGELFF.

This rearrangement joins TRBV2 to TRBJ2-7; TRBD2 matches 11 bases. Unmatched junction bases numbered 10, after V lost 6 bases and J lost 6 bases. CDR1 SNHLY and CDR2 FYNNEI come from the germline V gene. The CDR3 has 15 residues. The CDR3 region has the DNA TGTGCCAGCAGAGCGACTAGCGGGACCCTGCGCGAGCAGTACTTC. This sequence encodes CASRATSGTLREQYF.

The CDR3 spells CASSSLGTQYF. In nucleotides, the CDR3 is TGTGCCAGCAGCTCCCTCGGGACCCAGTACTTC. V gene TRBV7-9 combines with J gene TRBJ2-5; D ambiguous. The CDR3 covers 11 residues. Germline CDR1 and CDR2: SEHNR and FQNEAQ (reference sequence). Between the trimmed V and J ends, which lost 4 bases and 7 bases, there was a span of 7 bases.

This clone was seen once. The genes are TRBV7-2 and TRBJ2-7; TRBD2 aligns across 7 bases. From germline, CDR1 is SGHTA and CDR2 FQGNSA. The CDR3 length is 14 residues. V lost 1 base to trimming and J lost 5 bases; unmatched junction nucleotides: 5. Written as DNA, the CDR3 is TGTGCCAGCAGCTTAGGGGGAGGGCCCCACGAGCAGTACTTC. This encodes CASSLGGGPHEQYF.

This chain links TRBV6-5 with TRBJ2-7, with 12 bases lining up with TRBD2. The trim removed 0 bases at V and 6 bases at J, leaving 6 bases unmatched. CDR1 MNHEY and CDR2 SVGAGI come from the germline V gene. This CDR3 region has 16 residues. For the CDR3, the DNA is TGTGCCAGCAGTTACTCCTACCTAGCGGGAGGGACCGAGCAGTACTTC. This gives the protein CASSYSYLAGGTEQYF.

J is TRBJ1-1 and V is TRBV19, with 8 bases that match TRBD1. The CDR3 contains 17 residues. CDR1 is LNHDA and CDR2 is SQIVND in the germline V gene (reference sequence). Trimming removed 10 bases from V and 3 bases from J; junction bases left unmatched: 19. The CDR3 coding sequence is TGTGCCACAAGGGATCTGGGGGACAGGTTCGTGTACACTGAAGCTTTCTTT. Translating it yields CATRDLGDRFVYTEAFF.

The CDR3 is CASSNPQGRETQYF. CDR3 DNA sequence: TGTGCCAGTAGTAACCCCCAGGGGCGGGAGACCCAGTACTTC. V is TRBV19 and J is TRBJ2-5; TRBD1 might be the D (6 bases). This CDR3 has 14 residues. Germline-derived CDR1 and CDR2 are LNHDA and SQIVND (reference sequence). Trimming stripped 4 bases from V and 5 bases from J, with 14 bases between.

This clone was counted a single time. This sequence joins TRBV9 and TRBJ2-1, with TRBD2 identical over 9 bases. The CDR3 contains 17 residues. V dropped 0 bases and J dropped 0; count of bases not matched to a gene: 4. Germline values: CDR1 SGDLS, CDR2 YYNGEE. This chain's CDR3 is CASSVGLAGSSYNEQFF. The CDR3 DNA reads as TGTGCCAGCAGCGTAGGGCTAGCGGGGAGCTCCTACAATGAGCAGTTCTTC.

This chain uses TRBV10-1 with TRBJ2-7; D gene unclear. The germline gives CDR1 WNHNN, CDR2 SYGVQD (reference sequence). The CDR3 has 15 amino acids. Deletions cut 0 bases from V and 3 bases from J, with 12 bases between. This CDR3 is CASSESQEAHYEQYF. The CDR3 coding sequence is TGCGCCAGCAGTGAGTCGCAAGAGGCTCACTACGAGCAGTACTTC.

J is TRBJ2-5 and V is TRBV28, with 7 bases that match TRBD2. The DNA end is more similar to TRBJ2-7, so the J call may be wrong. The CDR3 is 14 amino acids. Germline lookup yields CDR1 MDHEN and CDR2 SYDVKM. The CDR3 protein is CASSPSAGSYEQYF. The CDR3 DNA reads TGTGCCAGCTCCCCTTCAGCGGGGTCCTACGAGCAGTACTTC.

This clone was detected only once. The CDR3 DNA is TGTGCCAGCAGCTCACGGACAGGGAACTATGGCTACACCTTC. It is translated as CASSSRTGNYGYTF. The chain employs TRBV7-2 and TRBJ1-2, with TRBD1 matching over 8 bases. The CDR3 totals 14 residues. The J segment lost 2 bases and the V segment lost 4 bases, leaving 3 bases of the junction unmatched. Germline V CDR1 and CDR2: SGHTA, FQGNSA.